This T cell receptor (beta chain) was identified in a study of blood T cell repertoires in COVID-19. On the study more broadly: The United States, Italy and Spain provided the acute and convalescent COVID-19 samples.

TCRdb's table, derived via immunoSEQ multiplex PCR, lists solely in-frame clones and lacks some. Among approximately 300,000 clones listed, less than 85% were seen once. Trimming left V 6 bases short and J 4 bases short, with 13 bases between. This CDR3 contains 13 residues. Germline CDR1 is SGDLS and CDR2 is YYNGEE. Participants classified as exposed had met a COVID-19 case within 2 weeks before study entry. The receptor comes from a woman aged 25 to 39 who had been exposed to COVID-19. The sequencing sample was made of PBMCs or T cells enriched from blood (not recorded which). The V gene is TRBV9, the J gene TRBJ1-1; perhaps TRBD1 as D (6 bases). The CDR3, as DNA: TGTGCCAGCACCCGTCAAGGGGGCACTGAAGCTTTCTTT. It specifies CASTRQGGTEAFF.